These T cell receptor beta chains were read from a single sample in a study of T cell repertoires in cytomegalovirus infection. TCRdb reanalysed the reads using MiXCR and keeps one entry per CDR3 protein. The sample holds approximately 990,000 distinct CDR3 sequences; under 40% are singletons and the top ten take 13%. Their cognate antigens are unknown. The sequencing used cultured CD8+ T cells from PBMCs, collected from culture after CMV antigen stimulation. These receptors came from a human donor in good health (CMV status not recorded). Some clones in this sample may be carry-over from other donors' samples. Each CDR3 is given with its conserved first and last residue. Each record gives: clone size, V gene, J gene, D gene, CDR3 DNA, CDR3 protein. D genes are given only for firm matches. Clone size is stated in some rows and not others, as once, few, many or a class when expanded.

>-|TRBV27|TRBJ1-2|-
TGTGCCAGCAGTTTATCGGGGATTAACTATGGCTACACCTTC
CASSLSGINYGYTF
>few|TRBV7-2|TRBJ2-3|-
TGTGCCAGCAGCTCACACGGGGAGGGCACAGATACGCAGTATTTT
CASSSHGEGTDTQYF
>many|TRBV7-8|TRBJ2-1|-
TGTGCCAGCAGCTTCTCGACAGGTTACAATGAGCAGTTCTTC
CASSFSTGYNEQFF
>few|TRBV6-5|TRBJ1-1|-
TGTGCCAGCAGGCCGTTCACTCCCGAGTTGGTAAACACTGAAGCTTTCTTT
CASRPFTPELVNTEAFF
>-|TRBV20-1|TRBJ2-7|-
TGCAGTGCTACCCCCCGGACAGTCAGCTCCTACGAGCAGTACTTC
CSATPRTVSSYEQYF
>-|TRBV3-1|TRBJ1-6|-
TGTGCCAGCAGCCCGGACAGCTCCTATAATTCACCCCTCCACTTT
CASSPDSSYNSPLHF
>few|TRBV7-6|TRBJ2-5|TRBD2
TGTGCCAGCAGCCAGAGGGGTAGCGGGGTGCTAGAGACCCAGTACTTC
CASSQRGSGVLETQYF
>few|TRBV19|TRBJ1-2|-
TGTGCCAGTAGTATCGCTTCCTCCTTTCCAGGGACGGGGACCTATTGGTATGGCTACACCTTC
CASSIASSFPGTGTYWYGYTF
>many|TRBV12-3/TRBV12-4|TRBJ2-5|TRBD2
TGTGCCAGCAGTTTAGGTCAAAATCGACTAGCGGGGCCCTTTGGGACCCAGTACTTC
CASSLGQNRLAGPFGTQYF
>few|TRBV6-1|TRBJ2-2|TRBD2
TGTGCCAGCACCCTCCCCACTAGCGTCACCGGGGAGCTGTTTTTT
CASTLPTSVTGELFF
>few|TRBV5-1|TRBJ2-1|TRBD2
TGCGCCTGTAGCGGGGGGGCACAAAATGAGCAGTTCTTC
CACSGGAQNEQFF
>-|TRBV3-1|TRBJ2-1|TRBD2
TGTGCCAGCGGCCCCAGCGGGAGCTACAATGAGCAGTTCTTC
CASGPSGSYNEQFF
>many|TRBV7-2|TRBJ1-2|-
TGTGCCAGCACCCCTCACCCCCAGGGGAATAGTGGCTACACCTTC
CASTPHPQGNSGYTF
>many|TRBV27|TRBJ1-1|-
TGTGCCAGCAGCTTCAGGGTGAACACTGAAGCTTTCTTT
CASSFRVNTEAFF
>few|TRBV15|TRBJ2-1|-
TGTGCCACCAGCCACCCTGGAGATGAGCAGTTCTTC
CATSHPGDEQFF
>many|TRBV7-2|TRBJ2-1|-
TGTGCCAGCAGCCCTACCCATGAGCAGTTCTTC
CASSPTHEQFF